This T cell receptor (beta chain) was observed in a study of cytomegalovirus exposure and HLA in healthy donors. Germline V gives CDR1 SNHLY, CDR2 FYNNEI. The V gene end was trimmed by 7 bases and the J gene end by 3 bases; junction bases not matched to a gene: 8. The CDR3 runs to 14 residues. The study ran its PCR with 60 Vbeta and 13 Jbeta primers. The protocol was immunoSEQ multiplex PCR, while the TCRdb copy is restricted to in-frame clones and leaves out a portion. The table records under 200,000 clones, 60% to 75% of them present only once. V is TRBV2 and J is TRBJ2-5; 7 bases are shared with TRBD2. This clonotype originated in a woman in her forties or fifties in good health and CMV-seropositive. The source material was PBMCs. CDR3 bases: TGTGCCAGCACCTCACCCGGGACTAAAGAGACCCAGTACTTC. Translating it yields CASTSPGTKETQYF.